This T cell receptor beta chain was sequenced in a study of blood T cells in healthy people across ages. V lost 4 bases, J lost 2 bases, and 4 bases stayed unmatched. In germline, CDR1 is SGDLS, CDR2 YYNGEE. This CDR3 contains 15 residues. Sample-barcoded 5' priming and a J-beta primer mix drove a second PCR of roughly 7 to 11 cycles. One entry per CDR3 protein, called by TCRdb with MiXCR from the 5' RACE reads. The sample contains approximately 1.5 million distinct CDR3 sequences, roughly 43% of which appear only once. The authors drew about 10 milliliters of peripheral blood from each donor. The J gene is TRBJ2-3, the V gene TRBV9; TRBD2 aligns across 10 bases. The origin of this receptor is a woman between 18 and 29 years old in good health. The sequencing input was blood. In DNA form, the CDR3 reads TGTGCCAGCAGCATCGGACTAGCGGACACAGATACGCAGTATTTT. The encoded protein is CASSIGLADTDTQYF. Using reference TRBV9 and TRBJ2-3 for the parts outside the CDR3, the full variable domain is DSGVTQTPKHLITATGQRVTLRCSPRSGDLSVYWYQQSLDQGLQFLIQYYNGEERAKGNILERFSAQQFPDLHSELNLSSLELGDSALYFCASSIGLADTDTQYFGPGTRLTVL.